This entry describes one TCR beta chain. What this receptor recognizes is not known. The sample holds no much larger clone one base away, and base qualities are not on file. These data belong to a study of cytomegalovirus exposure and HLA in healthy donors (dated by TCRdb to the late 2010s). Concerning the study at large: An earlier analysis of roughly 500 of the donors reported 276 Gb of sequence data and around 120 million unique TCR beta sequences from some 180 million T cells. Donor age, sex, ethnicity and CMV serostatus were compiled alongside the repertoire data. To predict cytomegalovirus infection status, the study brought together high-throughput TCR immunosequencing, statistical association of individual TCRs with disease status, and machine learning. Using immunosequencing, the study profiled T cell repertoires from about 620 subjects and related those repertoires to cytomegalovirus serostatus. Rather than drawing on any new phenotypic data, the later analysis identified candidate immune exposures from TCR beta sequences and the way those sequences occurred across donors. The genetic ancestry cluster associated with self-reported Caucasian donors included around 76% of the 350 to 500 genotyped donors. A later analysis re-examined previously published TCR beta repertoires from more than 550 donors and added high-resolution HLA genotyping to investigate patterns of TCR occurrence. Across about 370 genotyped donors of the cohort, an average of approximately 220,000 unique TCR beta nucleotide sequences per donor were sequenced, and around 20% of those sequences were non-productive. The study aimed to test whether cataloging public T cell receptors could reveal signatures of past pathogen exposure. A later genetic analysis took genome-wide SNP genotypes for about three fifths of the 666 donors and used that subset as a discovery cohort. Class I and class II HLA loci were covered by the typing at four-digit resolution. Roughly 5 DR-DQ haplotypes were treated as single units for association and clustering because of strong linkage in the cohort. Besides the first cohort of under 700 subjects, a separate validation cohort made up of around 120 different subjects was used. Approximately 330 gigabases of sequencing data and around 88 million unique TCR sequences made up an early release that covered over 550 HLA-typed donors. The number of donors typed differed by locus, with roughly 620-630 for A, B, C, DRB1 and DQB1, roughly 550 for DQA1, 600 to 610 for DPA1, and roughly 450 for DPB1. In an earlier analysis of roughly 580 of the donors, high-throughput TCR beta sequencing was used to judge whether each TCR beta V gene segment behaved as functional or pseudogenic. Every repertoire in the discovery cohort had been generated on one and the same sequencing platform. Study-level results and caveats: Because HLA typing was missing for some donors at each locus, association tests included only the typed subset. The classifier was reported to diagnose cytomegalovirus status with high specificity and sensitivity in both the original cohort and the validation cohort. Immune exposure information for the cohort was limited to CMV serostatus. The authors suggested that the approach could potentially be generalized to other disease states and immunological phenotypes. In this cohort, only TCR beta chains were sequenced, and detectable features were limited by the absence of alpha or paired-chain data. Across donors, most TCR sequences were observed very rarely, whereas some public TCRs were present in many individuals. The study listed approximately 150 TCR beta chains as associated with cytomegalovirus. A further reported finding was that TCR beta sequences accurately predicted the HLA-A and HLA-B alleles for most subjects in the first cohort. Sequencing depth was assumed to be roughly uniform across donors in the presence/absence analyses, though that assumption may not hold. V-gene and J-gene trimming of TCR beta chains was associated with a missense DCLRE1C variant in a later genetic analysis, and the association was replicated in an independent cohort. In a later analysis, HLA-associated TCR beta chains showed more clonal expansion and lower generation probabilities than non-associated chains that were equally common. According to a later analysis, parvovirus B19, influenza, CMV and Epstein-Barr virus appeared linked to several top co-occurrence clusters. Specific HLA alleles were associated with more than 15,000 TCR beta sequences at a false discovery rate of 0.05 in a later analysis. Because counts were too low, more than 15 rarely observed V segments, including chromosome 9 orphons, were left out of the earlier analysis of over 550 of the donors. Linkage disequilibrium might explain the correlated functional status among segregating V segments, but an unknown experimental factor could not be excluded. A cluster of highly shared sequence variants was judged likely to represent a technical artifact of the sequencing pipeline. A later analysis found that TCR association rates varied across HLA loci, with DRB1 alleles showing the most associated TCRs and HLA-C alleles the fewest. In an earlier analysis of approximately 590 of the donors, most TCR beta V segments were observed in productive rearrangements about 87% or about 30% of the time, broadly matching IMGT annotations. When HLA alleles, especially DR and DQ, strongly co-occurred, TCR associations were difficult to assign to individual alleles. The 87-base-pair reads could not distinguish some IMGT-functional V segments, including TRBV6-2 and TRBV6-3, so those segments were excluded. A later genetic analysis reported fewer N-insertions in productive TCRs among donors in an Asian-associated ancestry cluster than the approximately 700-donor mean. A few of the identified cytomegalovirus-associated TCR beta chains were confirmed in vitro to be specific for cytomegalovirus antigens. Most CMV-associated TCR beta chains appeared to be HLA-restricted in a later analysis, and the HLA associations seemed to be driven largely by CMV exposure.

Libraries were prepared through the immunoSEQ multiplex PCR assay. A mixture of 60 forward primers for TCR Vbeta segments and 13 reverse primers for TCR Jbeta segments was used in the multiplex PCR. Amplification of the CDR3 region of rearranged TCR beta genes was performed with a multiplex PCR assay on genomic DNA. On the Illumina HiSeq System, the amplified TCR beta libraries were sequenced as 87-base-pair reads. Regarding the original processing steps: Across the 700 or so repertoires, a later analysis counted 80 million or so unique TCR beta chains, some 11 million of which were shared by at least two donors. A nearest-neighbor algorithm error-corrected the raw reads and collapsed the reads into unique sequences, merging closely related sequences to remove PCR and sequencing errors. To assign V, D and J gene segments, CDR3 sequences were aligned to IMGT reference sequences. For a sequence to be retained, a match of at least six nucleotides was required to both a V gene segment and a J gene segment. A rearrangement was called productive if the CDR3 had no stop codons and remained in frame with V and J, and every other rearrangement was called non-productive. CDR3 was defined according to IMGT convention as the region running from the second conserved V-encoded cysteine to the conserved J-encoded phenylalanine. The earlier analysis of some 600 of the donors excluded sequences that lacked an unambiguous match to a single V gene segment. In an earlier analysis of almost 600 of the donors, a V segment was called functional when productive rearrangements were above 56.7%, and segregating when the standard deviation between donors exceeded 5%. A statistical classification framework was built for diagnosing cytomegalovirus status from the catalog of TCR beta chain sequences. A later analysis assigned V and J genes by comparing TCR nucleotide sequences with IMGT/GENE-DB human TR gene sequences. Using the TCRdist pipeline, a later analysis assigned CDR3 sequences along with most-parsimonious VDJ recombination scenarios. In a later analysis, each TCR beta chain was defined by its CDR3 amino acid sequence together with its V-gene family, and reads lacking a unique V-gene family were excluded. In a later analysis, around 650 highly shared, low-generation-probability nucleotide sequences were removed to address suspected cross-contamination and a sequencing artifact. For each public chain, a later analysis derived a clonal expansion index from normalized ranks of inferred template counts within each repertoire. In a later analysis, generation probabilities were computed with a VDJ recombination model fitted to out-of-frame rearrangements, and the resulting probabilities were checked against IGoR. Hypergeometric tests were used in a later analysis to score TCR-TCR, TCR-HLA and TCR-CMV co-occurrence, with a repertoire-size bias correction applied to the TCR pairs. A later analysis estimated false discovery rates by permuting HLA or CMV assignments 20 times. In a later analysis, co-occurring TCRs were grouped with DBSCAN, and TCRdist sequence similarity was added when clustering was performed within HLA-allele-positive subsets. Co-occurrence clustering excluded repertoires with fewer than 30,000 or more than 120,000 public chains, plus five with anomalous nucleotide sharing. Held by TCRdb, this immuneACCESS table contains in-frame sequences only and omits some clones. Under half of the omission traces to an unresolved V gene where checked; the cause of the rest is unknown. That table gives V, J and clone size, and the DNA gave D and trimming. The sample table shows 97,000 or so clones, and more than 70% are seen once. The top ten constitute 9.6% of the sample.

As encoded in the germline V gene, CDR1 is LGHNA while CDR2 is YSLEER. The CDR3, from cysteine to phenylalanine, totals 20 residues. Only CDR3 DNA remains: 60 bases, in frame from the first base. At the junction V is shortened by 0 bases and J by 2 bases; bases outside the gene matches: 17. The cohort comprised some 730 healthy bone marrow donors. All cohort members were sampled while nominally healthy, although unrecorded immune exposures were likely present. The donor tested CMV seropositive and was one of the 289 seropositive cohort members. Each donor provided a peripheral blood sample, and peripheral blood mononuclear cells were used for TCR beta sequencing. The Qiagen DNeasy Blood Extraction Kit was used to extract genomic DNA from the blood cell samples.

The chain is made from TRBV4-3 and TRBJ2-7, and 9 junctional nucleotides match TRBD2. What was sequenced was PBMCs. The sequence came from a male donor in good health and CMV-seropositive. The CDR3 amino acid sequence is: CASSQDWAWVSGGTPYEQYF. The DNA sequence reads TGCGCCAGCAGCCAAGATTGGGCTTGGGTCAGCGGGGGGACTCCCTACGAGCAGTACTTC.